The rows below give T cell receptor beta chains drawn from one sample of a study of shared clonotypes between healthy human individuals. TCRdb's table, derived via immunoSEQ multiplex PCR, lists solely in-frame clones and lacks some. The sample carries approximately 2.3 million clones, over 85% recorded once. Material: naive CD4+ T cells from PBMCs. These TCRs come from a man between 18 and 35 years old in good health. Some clones in this sample may be carry-over from other donors' samples. CDR3s include the opening cysteine and the closing phenylalanine or tryptophan. A D gene is named only where the DNA matches it firmly. For some rows the clone size is stated as once, few or many, or as a class when expanded; others skip it.

. | TRBJ1-4 | TRBV29-1 | . | TGCAGCGTTGAAGGGTTAGGTGAAAAACTGTTTTTT | CSVEGLGEKLFF
once | TRBJ1-2 | TRBV4-3 | TRBD1 | TGCGCCAGCAGCCAACGGGGACAGGGGGGGTATGGCTACACCTTC | CASSQRGQGGYGYTF
. | TRBJ2-7 | TRBV7-2 | . | TGTGCCAGCAGCTTTTCGCGGGGATCCCCCTACGAGCAGTACTTC | CASSFSRGSPYEQYF
. | TRBJ2-7 | TRBV5-4 | TRBD1 | TGTGCCAGCAGCCTCGCCGGGACAGGGACGTACGAGCAGTACTTC | CASSLAGTGTYEQYF
once | TRBJ1-4 | TRBV5-1 | . | TGCGCCAGCAGCACGTCAGGGGTCCGTGAAAAACTGTTTTTT | CASSTSGVREKLFF
once | TRBJ2-3 | TRBV6-5 | . | TGTGCCAGCAGGTTAGCCGGGACTCCGACAGATACGCAGTATTTT | CASRLAGTPTDTQYF
. | TRBJ2-7 | TRBV6-6 | TRBD1 | TGTGCCAGCAGTACAGGGGGGCTCTACGAGCAGTACTTC | CASSTGGLYEQYF
. | TRBJ2-7 | TRBV7-6 | TRBD2 | TGTGCCAGCAGCTTAACGGTGGCTAGCGGGGCCTCCTACGAGCAGTACTTC | CASSLTVASGASYEQYF
. | TRBJ2-3 | TRBV10-3 | . | TGTGCCATCGGTCGGGGGGATACGCAGTATTTT | CAIGRGDTQYF
. | TRBJ2-1 | TRBV5-1 | TRBD2 | TGCGCCAGCAGCTTGGCCCCGGGAGCGGGAGCAAATGAGCAGTTCTTC | CASSLAPGAGANEQFF
. | TRBJ1-6 | TRBV6-6 | . | TGTGCCAGCAGTTATGGGGATTCACCCCTCCACTTT | CASSYGDSPLHF
once | TRBJ1-2 | TRBV21-1 | . | TGTGCCAGTGGGGCTCTGACAGGGGGAAGTAGTAGCTATGGCTACACCTTC | CASGALTGGSSSYGYTF
. | TRBJ2-5 | TRBV28 | . | TGTGCCAGCAGCCGGGCGAGAAGGACGGAGACCCAGTACTTC | CASSRARRTETQYF
. | TRBJ1-3 | TRBV28 | . | TGTGCCAGCAGTTTCCCCAGGGGAGGGACTCCGTGGGGGACCCCTCTGGGAAACACCATATATTTT | CASSFPRGGTPWGTPLGNTIYF
. | TRBJ2-3 | TRBV19 | TRBD2 | TGTGCCTCCGGGGGGGAGTCCCTGGGCACAGATACGCAGTATTTT | CASGGESLGTDTQYF
. | TRBJ2-5 | TRBV9 | TRBD2 | TGTGCCAGCAGCAATAGCGGGCCGCGGGGGACCCAGTACTTC | CASSNSGPRGTQYF
. | TRBJ2-3 | TRBV6-1 | . | TGTGCCAGCAAGTGGGGTCCTACCACAGATACGCAGTATTTT | CASKWGPTTDTQYF
. | TRBJ2-7 | TRBV5-1 | . | TGCGCCAGCACCTTGGTACAAGGGTCCTACGAGCAGTACTTC | CASTLVQGSYEQYF
. | TRBJ2-1 | TRBV7-2 | . | TGTGCCAGCAGCTTAGGGATGGGCCGCGGCACCTACAATGAGCAGTTCTTC | CASSLGMGRGTYNEQFF
. | TRBJ2-7 | TRBV9 | TRBD2 | TGTGCCAGCAGCGCAGGACTAGCGGAGCCCTACGAGCAGTACTTC | CASSAGLAEPYEQYF
. | TRBJ2-5 | TRBV9 | TRBD1 | TGTGCCAGCAGCGTGGACAGGGGAGGGGCAGAGACCCAGTACTTC | CASSVDRGGAETQYF
. | TRBJ1-1 | TRBV7-9 | . | TGTGCCAGCAGCTTGGCAGGCGTGAACACTGAAGCTTTCTTT | CASSLAGVNTEAFF
. | TRBJ1-1 | TRBV6-1 | . | TGTGCCAGCAGACCTACAGGGCTATTGAACACTGAAGCTTTCTTT | CASRPTGLLNTEAFF
. | TRBJ2-1 | TRBV5-4 | TRBD2 | TGTGCCAGCAGCTTTCCTAGCGGGAGAAGTAAGGTCTTC | CASSFPSGRSKVF
. | TRBJ2-7 | TRBV6-6 | . | TGTGCCAGCAGCGAGGGGAAGATCTACGAGCAGTACTTC | CASSEGKIYEQYF
. | TRBJ2-7 | TRBV30 | . | TGTGCCTGGAGTCCACTGGGAGGATTTACCTACGAGCAGTACTTC | CAWSPLGGFTYEQYF
. | TRBJ2-3 | TRBV15 | TRBD2 | TGTGCCACCAGTTCTACACTAGCGGATACGCAGTATTTT | CATSSTLADTQYF
. | TRBJ1-2 | TRBV27 | . | TGTGCCAGCAGCCTCCAGCGAACACCCCCCTATGGCTACACCTTC | CASSLQRTPPYGYTF
. | TRBJ2-5 | TRBV5-4 | . | TGTGCCAGCAGCTTGGCCGGGGGGCTCCAAGAGACCCAGTACTTC | CASSLAGGLQETQYF
. | TRBJ2-2 | TRBV5-1 | TRBD1 | TGCGCCAGCAGCTCGGGACAGCTCTCGAACACCGGGGAGCTGTTTTTT | CASSSGQLSNTGELFF
. | TRBJ2-7 | TRBV5-1 | . | TGCGCCAGCAGCTTCTTCTACGAGCAGTACTTC | CASSFFYEQYF
. | TRBJ2-1 | TRBV4-3 | . | TGCGCCAGCAGCGGGGGCGGAAGGGTGTACTACAATGAGCAGTTCTTC | CASSGGGRVYYNEQFF
. | TRBJ2-7 | TRBV10-3 | . | TGTGCCATCAGTGAGGGCGAGCAGTACTTC | CAISEGEQYF
. | TRBJ2-1 | TRBV5-1 | TRBD2 | TGCGCCAGCAGTGGAGCGGGGCTGGCCTACAATGAGCAGTTCTTC | CASSGAGLAYNEQFF
. | TRBJ2-1 | TRBV5-8 | . | TGTGCCAGCAGCTTGGACGGGAGTTTTTACAATGAGCAGTTCTTC | CASSLDGSFYNEQFF
. | TRBJ1-3 | TRBV7-2 | . | TGTGCCAGCAGCTCAATGGGGCAGACTGGAAACACCATATATTTT | CASSSMGQTGNTIYF
. | TRBJ1-1 | TRBV5-4 | . | TGTGCCAGCAGCTTGGGAGCCGGGGGGCACGTTGAAGCTTTCTTT | CASSLGAGGHVEAFF
. | TRBJ1-3 | TRBV9 | . | TGTGCCAGCAGCGTTGGGGTAACGAGCGCTGGAAACACCATATATTTT | CASSVGVTSAGNTIYF